This TCR beta chain stems from a study of radiotherapy plus CTLA-4 blockade in lung cancer. As for the study in general: Overall, 15% to 20% of patients showed an objective response, while 31% attained disease control. Study-wide results and caveats: There was expansion of tumor-derived TCR clones in blood after radiotherapy plus ipilimumab. It was early blood T cell clone dynamics, with interferon-beta, that reportedly best predicted response.

The V and J ends lost 6 bases and 1 base respectively, with 13 bases between them. CDR1 is SGHKS, CDR2 YYEKEE, per germline (reference sequence). The CDR3 is made up of 14 amino acids. The assay was immunoSEQ multiplex PCR, and TCRdb's table has in-frame clones only and misses some. The profile shows over 85,000 clones, approximately 80% of them singletons. As concerns this clone: Its cognate antigen is unknown.

This sequence was found in a human donor with non-small cell lung cancer that progressed on radiotherapy plus ipilimumab. The sequencing here drew on peripheral blood, taken from a patient treated with radiotherapy plus ipilimumab. This chain links TRBV5-5 with TRBJ1-1; D perhaps matches TRBD1 (6 bases). The CDR3 loop reads CASNQDRSNTEAFF. The CDR3, as DNA: TGTGCCAGCAACCAGGACAGATCGAACACTGAAGCTTTCTTT.